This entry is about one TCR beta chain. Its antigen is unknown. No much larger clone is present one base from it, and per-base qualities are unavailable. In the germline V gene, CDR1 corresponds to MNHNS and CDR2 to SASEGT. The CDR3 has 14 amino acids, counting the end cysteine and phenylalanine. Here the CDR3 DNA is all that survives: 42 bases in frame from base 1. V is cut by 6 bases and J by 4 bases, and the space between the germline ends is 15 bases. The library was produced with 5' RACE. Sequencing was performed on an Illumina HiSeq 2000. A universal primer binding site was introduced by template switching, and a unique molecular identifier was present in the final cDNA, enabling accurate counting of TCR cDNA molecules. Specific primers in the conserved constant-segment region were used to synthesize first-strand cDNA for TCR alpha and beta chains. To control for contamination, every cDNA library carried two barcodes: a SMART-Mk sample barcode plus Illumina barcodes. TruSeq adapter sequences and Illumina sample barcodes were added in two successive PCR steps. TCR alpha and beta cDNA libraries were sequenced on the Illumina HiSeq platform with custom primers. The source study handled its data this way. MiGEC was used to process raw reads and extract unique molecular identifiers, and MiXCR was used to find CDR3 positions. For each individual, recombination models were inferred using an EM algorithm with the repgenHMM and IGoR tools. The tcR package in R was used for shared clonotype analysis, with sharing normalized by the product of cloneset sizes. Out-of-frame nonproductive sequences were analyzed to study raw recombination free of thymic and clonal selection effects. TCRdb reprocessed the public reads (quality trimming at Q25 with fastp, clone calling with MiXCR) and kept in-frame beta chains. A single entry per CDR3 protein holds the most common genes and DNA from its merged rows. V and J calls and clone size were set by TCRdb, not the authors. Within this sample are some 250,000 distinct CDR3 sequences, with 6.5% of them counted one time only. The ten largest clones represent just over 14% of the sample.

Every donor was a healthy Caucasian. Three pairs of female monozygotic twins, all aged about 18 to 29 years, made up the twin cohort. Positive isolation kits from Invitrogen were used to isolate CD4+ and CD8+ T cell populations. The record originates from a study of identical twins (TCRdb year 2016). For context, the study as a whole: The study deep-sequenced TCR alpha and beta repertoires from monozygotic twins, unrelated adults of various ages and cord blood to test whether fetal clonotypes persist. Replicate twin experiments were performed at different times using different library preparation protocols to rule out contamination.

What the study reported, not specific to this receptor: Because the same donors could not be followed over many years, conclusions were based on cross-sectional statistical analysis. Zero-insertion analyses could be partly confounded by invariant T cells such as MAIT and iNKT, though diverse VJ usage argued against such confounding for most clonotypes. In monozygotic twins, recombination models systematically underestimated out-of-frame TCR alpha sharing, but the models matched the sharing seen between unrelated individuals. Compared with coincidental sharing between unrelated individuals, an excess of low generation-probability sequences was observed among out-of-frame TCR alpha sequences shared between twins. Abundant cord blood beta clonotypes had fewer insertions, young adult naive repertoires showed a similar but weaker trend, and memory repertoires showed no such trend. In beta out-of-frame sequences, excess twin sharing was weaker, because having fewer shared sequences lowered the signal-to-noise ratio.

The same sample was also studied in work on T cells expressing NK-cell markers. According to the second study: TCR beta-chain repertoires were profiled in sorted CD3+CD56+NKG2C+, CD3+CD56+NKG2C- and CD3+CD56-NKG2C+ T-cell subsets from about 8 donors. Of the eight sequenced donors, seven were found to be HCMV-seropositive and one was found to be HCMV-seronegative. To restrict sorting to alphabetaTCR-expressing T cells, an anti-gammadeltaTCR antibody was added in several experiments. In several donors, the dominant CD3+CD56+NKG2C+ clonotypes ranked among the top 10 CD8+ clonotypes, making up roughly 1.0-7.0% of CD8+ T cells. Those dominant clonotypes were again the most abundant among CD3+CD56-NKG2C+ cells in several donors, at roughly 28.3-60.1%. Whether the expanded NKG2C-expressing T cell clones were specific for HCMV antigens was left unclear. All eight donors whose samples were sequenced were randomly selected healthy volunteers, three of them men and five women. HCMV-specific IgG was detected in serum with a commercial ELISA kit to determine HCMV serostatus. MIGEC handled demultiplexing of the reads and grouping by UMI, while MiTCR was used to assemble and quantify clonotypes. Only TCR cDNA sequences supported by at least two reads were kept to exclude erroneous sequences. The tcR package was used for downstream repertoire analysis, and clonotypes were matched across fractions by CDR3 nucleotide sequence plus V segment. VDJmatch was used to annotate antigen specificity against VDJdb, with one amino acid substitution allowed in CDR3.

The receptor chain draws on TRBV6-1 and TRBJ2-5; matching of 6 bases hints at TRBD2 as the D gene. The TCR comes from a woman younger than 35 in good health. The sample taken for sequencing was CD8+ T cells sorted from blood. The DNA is TGTGCCAGCAGCTCCCAGGGAGGACGAGAGACCCAGTACTTC. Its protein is CASSSQGGRETQYF.